This T cell receptor (beta chain) was found in a study of human T cells and chemical hapten exposure. Original analysis: Samples ranged from about 20,000 to 700,000 TCRs, with a median of roughly 95,000. A single record per CDR3 protein comes from TCRdb applying MiXCR to the RACE reads. These V and J calls are TCRdb output, not the study's own analysis. The sample shows tens of thousands of distinct CDR3 sequences, roughly 9.8% of them seen only once. Trimming removed 0 bases from V and 4 bases from J; junction bases left unmatched: 3. This CDR3 comprises 15 residues. The germline V gene encodes CDR1 WSHSY and CDR2 SAAADI. This clonotype appeared many times. Its antigen is currently unknown. Study observations and caveats: Healthy people's immune response may differ from that of the donors, who had alopecia.

Stated time point: patch test 1, 2 weeks after DPC sensitization. Noted treatment: therapeutic diphenylcyclopropenone sensitization with weekly scalp DPC. The sequence came from a middle-aged woman with alopecia areata. Some clones in this sample may be carry-over from other donors' samples. V gene TRBV10-2 combines with J gene TRBJ2-4; 7 bases line up with TRBD2. The sample consisted of whole blood, taken in connection with sensitization to the hapten diphenylcyclopropenone (DPC). DNA of the CDR3: TGCGCCAGCAGTGAGTCCGGGGGGACTAAAAACATTCAGTACTTC. This codes for CASSESGGTKNIQYF.